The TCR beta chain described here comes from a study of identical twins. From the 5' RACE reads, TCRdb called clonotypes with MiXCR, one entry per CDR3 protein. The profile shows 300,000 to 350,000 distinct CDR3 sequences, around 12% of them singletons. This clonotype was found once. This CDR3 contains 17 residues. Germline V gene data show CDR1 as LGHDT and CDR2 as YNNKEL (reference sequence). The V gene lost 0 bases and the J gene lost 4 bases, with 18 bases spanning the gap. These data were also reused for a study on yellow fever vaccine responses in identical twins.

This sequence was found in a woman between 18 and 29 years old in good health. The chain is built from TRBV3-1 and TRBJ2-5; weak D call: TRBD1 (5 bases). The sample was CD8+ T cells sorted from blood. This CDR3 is CASSQDEQVLVGETQYF. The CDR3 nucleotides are TGTGCCAGCAGCCAAGATGAACAGGTCCTAGTGGGAGAGACCCAGTACTTC.